One sample yielded the 24 T cell receptor beta chains listed below, sequenced in a study of shared clonotypes between healthy human individuals. Data came from immunoSEQ multiplex PCR; TCRdb stores just in-frame clones and leaves some out. The repertoire holds millions of clones, with roughly 91% as singletons. CD8 cells regarded as naive lacked CD45RO, were positively chosen for CCR7, and omitted terminally differentiated effector memory CD45RA+ cells. Sequenced input: naive CD8+ T cells from PBMCs. The receptor source for this set is a man between 18 and 35 years old in good health. Some clones in this sample may be carry-over from other donors' samples.

This chain links TRBV28 with TRBJ1-5, with D possibly TRBD1 on 5 matching bases. Germline assignment: CDR1 MDHEN and CDR2 SYDVKM. The ends were cut back, 6 bases at V and 2 bases at J, with 14 bases in the middle. The CDR3 is 15 residues long. In DNA, the CDR3 is TGTGCCAGCAGCAAAGTTTGGGGGGGCAATCAGCCCCAGCATTTT. Its translation is CASSKVWGGNQPQHF. The entire variable domain, with the rest obtained from reference TRBV28 and TRBJ1-5, is as follows: DVKVTQSSRYLVKRTGEKVFLECVQDMDHENMFWYRQDPGLGLRLIYFSYDVKMKEKGDIPEGYSVSREKKERFSLILESASTNQTSMYLCASSKVWGGNQPQHFGDGTRLSIL.

This rearrangement joins TRBV11-1 to TRBJ2-7; 8 bases match TRBD2. From germline, CDR1 is SGHAT and CDR2 FQDESV (reference sequence). This CDR3 spans 17 amino acids. Unmatched junction bases numbered 12, after V lost 3 bases and J lost 2 bases. The CDR3 DNA sequence: TGTGCCAGCAGCTTCCCCGTAGGGCGGGAGGCCGCCTACGAGCAGTACTTC. Its protein is CASSFPVGREAAYEQYF.

The rearrangement links TRBV5-4 to TRBJ1-2; D uncertain. The V gene's germline CDR1 is SGHNT and CDR2 YYREEE (reference sequence). V was cut by 4 bases and J by 6 bases, with 13 bases left in between. CDR3 length equals 13 residues. CDR3 residues: CASSPLPRDGYTF. For the CDR3, the DNA is TGTGCCAGCAGCCCTTTACCTCGAGATGGCTACACCTTC. The full variable domain, its missing parts supplied by reference TRBV5-4 and TRBJ1-2, is ETGVTQSPTHLIKTRGQQVTLRCSSQSGHNTVSWYQQALGQGPQFIFQYYREEENGRGNFPPRFSGLQFPNYSSELNVNALELDDSALYLCASSPLPRDGYTFGSGTRLTVV.

This chain links TRBV6-1 with TRBJ2-5; tentatively, D is TRBD1 (5 bases). The V end lost 8 bases, the J end lost 3 bases, and 16 bases lay between the germline ends. CDR3 size: 14 residues. Germline CDR1 MNHNS, CDR2 SASEGT. This chain's CDR3 is CASWPRVWEETQYF. The CDR3, as DNA: TGTGCCAGCTGGCCCAGGGTGTGGGAAGAGACCCAGTACTTC.

The V gene is TRBV6-4, the J gene TRBJ2-7; 7 bases map to TRBD2. The length of the CDR3 is 12 residues. Looked up from germline, CDR1 is MRHNA and CDR2 is SNTAGT. V shed 8 bases and J 6 bases; nucleotides not matched to a gene: 7. Here the CDR3 DNA reads TGTGCCAGCGGGACTACCGCCGCCGAGCAGTACTTC. It is translated as CASGTTAAEQYF.

The V call is TRBV9, the J call TRBJ2-7; 8 positions agree with TRBD1. V was clipped by 4 bases and J by 2 bases; unmatched bases: 8. Germline CDR1 is SGDLS and CDR2 is YYNGEE. The CDR3 is 15 residues long. The CDR3 sequence is CASSPLQTGAYEQYF. In DNA form, the CDR3 reads TGTGCCAGCAGCCCCCTCCAGACAGGGGCCTACGAGCAGTACTTC.

The V and J genes are TRBV23-1 and TRBJ2-7; 7 nucleotides line up with TRBD2. TRBV23-1 is an ORF; its function is uncertain. The ends lost 10 bases at V and 2 bases at J; junction bases unmatched: 11. CDR3 size: 14 residues. CDR3 coding DNA: TGCGCCACCATATGCGCGGGGGTTACCTACGAGCAGTACTTC. Its translation is CATICAGVTYEQYF.

The chain joins TRBV7-9 to TRBJ2-6; D remains ambiguous. There are 17 residues in the CDR3. V lost 7 bases, J lost 2 bases, and 18 bases lay in between. Germline CDR1 SEHNR, CDR2 FQNEAQ (reference sequence). CDR3 residues: CASTIDLRLAGANVLTF. The CDR3 nucleotides are TGTGCCAGCACCATTGACCTCCGGTTGGCTGGGGCCAACGTCCTGACTTTC.

Notes on this clone: This sample includes further DNA sequences coding for the same CDR3. The rearrangement links TRBV13 to TRBJ1-2; tentative D call: TRBD1 (5 bases). With 4 bases removed from V and 6 bases from J, the gap between germline ends came to 21 bases. Germline V gene data show CDR1 as PRHDT and CDR2 as FYEKMQ (reference sequence). The CDR3 runs to 16 residues. The CDR3 sequence: CASSYDRLGTVNGYTF. In DNA, the CDR3 is TGTGCCAGCAGCTACGACCGTCTCGGGACCGTGAATGGCTACACCTTC.

The chain couples TRBV4-1 to TRBJ2-7; D could derive from TRBD1 or TRBD2 (8 bases each). The length of the CDR3 is 17 residues. V lost 4 bases and J lost 2, with 21 bases in between. Germline-derived CDR1 and CDR2 are MGHRA and YSYEKL. In DNA form, the CDR3 reads TGCGCCAGCAGCCCCCCCGGGGGGGGACAGGCAACCTACGAGCAGTACTTC. Amino acids: CASSPPGGGQATYEQYF.

The chain has TRBV28 and TRBJ1-1; a weak D match, TRBD1 (5 bases). Germline V gene sequence: CDR1 MDHEN, CDR2 SYDVKM. The V and J ends lost 7 bases and 1 base respectively, with 10 bases between them. The CDR3 is 13 amino acids. The CDR3 coding sequence is TGTGCCAGCAAGTCGACAGAGAACACTGAAGCTTTCTTT. It encodes CASKSTENTEAFF.

This chain's CDR3 is CASSYRQGHTGELFF. CDR3 coding DNA: TGTGCCAGCAGCTACAGACAAGGACACACCGGGGAGCTGTTTTTT. This chain connects TRBV9 to TRBJ2-2; D is ambiguous. This CDR3 comprises 15 residues. The germline gives CDR1 SGDLS, CDR2 YYNGEE. V lost 4 bases to trimming and J lost 3 bases, with 13 bases between them.

As regards this clone: The same CDR3 also results from other DNA sequences found in this sample. The V and J genes are TRBV18 and TRBJ2-1; D gene uncertain. The CDR3 totals 13 residues. Germline loops: CDR1 KGHSH, CDR2 LQKENI. With 1 base removed from V and 5 bases from J, the gap between germline ends came to 6 bases. The CDR3 sequence: CASSPRRDNEQFF. CDR3 DNA sequence: TGTGCCAGCTCACCACGTCGGGACAATGAGCAGTTCTTC.

The rearrangement joins TRBV5-5 to TRBJ2-7; D gene uncertain. V was trimmed by 4 bases and J by 7 bases, leaving 21 bases between them. The V gene's germline CDR1 is SGHKS and CDR2 YYEKEE (reference sequence). The CDR3 is 15 amino acids. As DNA, the CDR3 is TGTGCCAGCAGCCGAAGCCGGTCTCCATCCGGGGAGCAGTACTTC. This codes for CASSRSRSPSGEQYF.

The chain links TRBV7-9 to TRBJ2-1; TRBD1 aligns across 10 bases. The CDR3 is 13 residues long. Germline V CDR1 and CDR2: SEHNR, FQNEAQ (reference sequence). The V segment lost 7 bases and the J segment 9 bases; nucleotides outside the gene matches: 6. Written as DNA, the CDR3 is TGTGCCAGCAAGCCGGGGACAGGGGCTGAGCAGTTCTTC. Its protein is CASKPGTGAEQFF.

The chain combines TRBV7-6 with TRBJ2-7; tentatively, D is TRBD2 (6 bases). The germline V gene encodes CDR1 SGHVS and CDR2 FNYEAQ. Trimming cost V 1 base and J 5 bases, with 18 bases left between them. The CDR3 spans 16 residues. The CDR3 nucleotides are TGTGCCAGCAGCTTAGAATACGGGACTCCACTACACGAGCAGTACTTC. This encodes CASSLEYGTPLHEQYF.

This clone was detected only a few times. The CDR3 sequence: CASSLLSAGGMQEQYF. CDR3 nucleotides: TGTGCCAGCAGTTTATTGTCAGCGGGAGGGATGCAGGAGCAGTACTTC. V and J are TRBV27 and TRBJ2-7, with 10 bases lining up with TRBD2. Germline V lookup: CDR1 MNHEY, CDR2 SMNVEV (reference sequence). V lost 1 base and J lost 7; bases outside the gene matches: 10. CDR3 size: 16 residues.

The chain combines TRBV5-5 with TRBJ2-1; 11 bases map to TRBD2. V lost 0 bases and J lost 9; bases outside the gene matches: 8. This CDR3 region has 16 residues. The germline CDR1 and CDR2 sequences are SGHKS and YYEKEE (reference sequence). CDR3 DNA sequence: TGTGCCAGCAGCTTGGTGGCTAGCGGGAGGTGGGGTGAGCAGTTCTTC. Translated: CASSLVASGRWGEQFF.

The rearrangement joins TRBV5-1 to TRBJ2-5; D uncertain. V dropped 1 base and J dropped 4 bases, with 11 bases sitting between them. Germline values: CDR1 SGHRS, CDR2 YFSETQ. The CDR3 is made up of 14 amino acids. The CDR3 nucleotides read TGCGCCAGCAGCTTGAGGACCATAGGAGAGACCCAGTACTTC. Translating gives CASSLRTIGETQYF. The whole variable domain, remainder taken from reference TRBV5-1 and TRBJ2-5, is KAGVTQTPRYLIKTRGQQVTLSCSPISGHRSVSWYQQTPGQGLQFLFEYFSETQRNKGNFPGRFSGRQFSNSRSEMNVSTLELGDSALYLCASSLRTIGETQYFGPGTRLLVL.

To note about this clone: In the same sample, other DNA sequences code for this CDR3. This chain connects TRBV27 to TRBJ2-7; the D gene is possibly TRBD1 (6 bases). This CDR3 has 14 amino acids. The germline V and J ends were trimmed by 3 bases and 3 bases, with 12 bases remaining between them. Germline CDR1 MNHEY, CDR2 SMNVEV (reference sequence). The CDR3 here is CASSLTGRGYEQYF. The CDR3 DNA reads TGTGCCAGCAGTTTGACAGGAAGAGGCTACGAGCAGTACTTC.

V and J are TRBV30 and TRBJ1-2; unclear D gene. CDR3 length equals 12 residues. CDR1 is GTSNPN, CDR2 SVGIG, per germline (reference sequence). Deletions cut 3 bases from V and 6 bases from J, with 11 bases between. The CDR3 region has the DNA TGTGCCTGGAGCGGAGTATTGAATGGCTACACCTTC. Translating gives CAWSGVLNGYTF.

The rearrangement links TRBV9 to TRBJ2-1, with unresolved D. V lost 0 bases and J lost 8, with 15 bases in between. CDR3 length: 15 residues. CDR1 is SGDLS and CDR2 is YYNGEE in the germline V gene. CDR3 protein: CASSVGWEGFYEQFF. CDR3 nucleotide sequence: TGTGCCAGCAGCGTAGGGTGGGAAGGGTTCTATGAGCAGTTCTTC.

The rearrangement joins TRBV11-2 to TRBJ2-4; D not resolved. Germline V gene lookup returns CDR1 SGHAT and CDR2 FQNNGV. The V and J ends lost 5 bases and 0 bases respectively, with 14 bases between them. The CDR3 extends over 16 amino acids. The DNA of the CDR3 is TGTGCCAGCAGCCTTTACGACGGTCTAGCCAAAAACATTCAGTACTTC. It encodes CASSLYDGLAKNIQYF.

A remark on this clone: The same CDR3 is also encoded by other DNA sequences in this sample. The rearrangement joins TRBV28 to TRBJ2-7, with D possibly TRBD1 on 6 matching bases. V was pared by 2 bases and J by 3 bases, with 8 bases between. Germline assignment: CDR1 MDHEN and CDR2 SYDVKM. This CDR3 comprises 13 residues. CDR3 in DNA: TGTGCCAGCAGTTTAGACAGGCTCTACGAGCAGTACTTC. Protein sequence: CASSLDRLYEQYF.